These T cell receptor beta chains were read from a single sample in a study of blood T cell repertoires in COVID-19. The protocol was immunoSEQ multiplex PCR, while the TCRdb copy is restricted to in-frame clones and leaves out a portion. Counted here are 230,000 or so clones, around 90% occurring once; the ten biggest clones make up 2.1%. Material: peripheral blood. These receptors originate from a woman aged 55-70 years with COVID-19, enrolled during active disease. The CDR3 runs from the conserved cysteine through the conserved F or W. A D gene is named only where the DNA matches it firmly. For some rows the clone size is stated as once, few or many, or as a class when expanded; others skip it.

D gene,clone size,J gene,V gene,CDR3 protein,CDR3 DNA
TRBD1,-,TRBJ1-1,TRBV29-1,CSVETGTASTEAFF,TGCAGCGTTGAAACAGGGACAGCTAGTACTGAAGCTTTCTTT
-,once,TRBJ2-7,TRBV5-6,CASSSSGGYEQYF,TGTGCCAGCAGCTCGTCCGGGGGCTACGAGCAGTACTTC
-,-,TRBJ1-3,TRBV6-5,CASSYSWTAGNTIYF,TGTGCCAGCAGTTACTCATGGACTGCGGGAAACACCATATATTTT
-,few,TRBJ1-4,TRBV15,CATSRDHGRNEKLFF,TGTGCCACCAGCAGAGACCACGGGAGGAATGAAAAACTGTTTTTT
-,-,TRBJ2-7,TRBV6-5,CASSRTSYEQYF,TGTGCCAGCAGCCGAACTAGCTACGAGCAGTACTTC
TRBD2,-,TRBJ2-7,TRBV5-4,CASSLAGGGASYEQYF,TGTGCCAGCAGCTTGGCCGGCGGGGGGGCCTCCTACGAGCAGTACTTC
TRBD1,-,TRBJ1-2,TRBV19,CASSARDSPYGYTF,TGTGCCAGTAGCGCGCGGGACAGTCCTTATGGCTACACCTTC
-,-,TRBJ2-2,TRBV5-4,CASSLVVSGGELFF,TGTGCCAGCAGCTTGGTGGTTAGCGGCGGGGAGCTGTTTTTT
-,-,TRBJ1-5,TRBV4-1,CASSQAGLVNQPQHF,TGCGCCAGCAGCCAGGCTGGACTGGTCAATCAGCCCCAGCATTTT
TRBD2,-,TRBJ2-2,TRBV5-1,CASNPSTGGATGELFF,TGCGCCAGCAACCCCTCGACGGGAGGGGCCACCGGGGAGCTGTTTTTT
TRBD2,-,TRBJ2-7,TRBV6-5,CASKLSGATYEQYF,TGTGCCAGTAAACTTAGCGGGGCCACCTACGAGCAGTACTTC
-,-,TRBJ1-5,TRBV5-1,CASSLQGMSNQPQHF,TGCGCCAGCAGCTTGCAGGGGATGAGCAATCAGCCCCAGCATTTT
-,-,TRBJ2-2,TRBV4-3,CASSQDLPTGELFF,TGCGCCAGCAGCCAAGACCTACCCACCGGGGAGCTGTTTTTT
-,-,TRBJ2-5,TRBV2,CATKAGTPDETQYF,TGTGCCACCAAGGCAGGAACCCCTGATGAGACCCAGTACTTC
TRBD1,-,TRBJ1-6,TRBV27,CASRGTGGIYSPLHF,TGTGCCAGCAGGGGGACAGGGGGGATTTACTCACCCCTCCACTTT
-,-,TRBJ1-1,TRBV12-5,CASGLVHLNTEAFF,TGTGCTAGTGGTTTGGTACATCTGAACACTGAAGCTTTCTTT
-,-,TRBJ1-2,TRBV29-1,CSVVERGGYGYTF,TGCAGCGTTGTTGAGAGAGGCGGCTATGGCTACACCTTC
-,-,TRBJ1-5,TRBV9,CASSVEGFMPQHF,TGTGCCAGCAGCGTAGAGGGGTTCATGCCCCAGCATTTT
-,-,TRBJ1-1,TRBV15,CATSLEGSGTEAFF,TGTGCCACCAGTTTGGAGGGATCGGGCACTGAAGCTTTCTTT
-,-,TRBJ1-5,TRBV2,CASSKTGPSNQPQHF,TGTGCCAGCAGTAAGACAGGACCTAGCAATCAGCCCCAGCATTTT
-,-,TRBJ1-2,TRBV7-9,CASSLADIGYGYTF,TGTGCCAGCAGCTTAGCAGACATCGGCTATGGCTACACCTTC
-,-,TRBJ1-6,TRBV19,CASSIVPRGPLHF,TGTGCCAGTAGTATTGTTCCCAGGGGACCCCTCCACTTT
TRBD2,-,TRBJ2-3,TRBV3-1/TRBV3-2,CASSQAIGSGGATDTQYF,TGTGCCAGCAGCCAAGCTATCGGTAGCGGGGGGGCAACAGATACGCAGTATTTT
-,-,TRBJ1-2,TRBV20-1,CSASIAGTLNYGYTF,TGCAGTGCTAGTATAGCCGGGACATTAAACTATGGCTACACCTTC
TRBD1,-,TRBJ1-2,TRBV27,CASSLSRTGAYGYTF,TGTGCCAGCAGTTTATCCCGGACAGGGGCCTATGGCTACACCTTC
TRBD1,-,TRBJ2-3,TRBV12-5,CASGDRDRADTQYF,TGTGCTAGTGGAGACAGGGATCGAGCAGATACGCAGTATTTT
-,-,TRBJ1-4,TRBV7-2,CASSLVVGDSNNEKLFF,TGTGCCAGCAGCTTAGTCGTAGGAGACAGCAATAATGAAAAACTGTTTTTT
-,-,TRBJ2-5,TRBV5-1,CASSLVSGIGGETQYF,TGCGCCAGCAGCTTGGTCTCAGGGATAGGCGGAGAGACCCAGTACTTC
TRBD2,once,TRBJ2-1,TRBV7-3,CASSPRLAGQNEQFF,TGTGCCAGCAGCCCCCGCCTAGCGGGCCAAAATGAGCAGTTCTTC
-,-,TRBJ2-3,TRBV28,CAIINRRTDTQYF,TGTGCCATCATAAATAGGAGGACAGATACGCAGTATTTT
-,-,TRBJ1-2,TRBV5-8,CASSFPWTPGFYGYTF,TGTGCCAGCAGCTTCCCCTGGACACCAGGCTTTTATGGCTACACCTTC
TRBD1,once,TRBJ1-5,TRBV18,CASSPDRVQPQHF,TGTGCCAGCTCACCAGACAGGGTCCAGCCCCAGCATTTT
-,-,TRBJ1-2,TRBV6-5,CASRPGVGGYTF,TGTGCCAGCAGGCCGGGGGTAGGGGGCTACACCTTC
TRBD1,-,TRBJ2-2,TRBV9,CASSTGTGDAGELFF,TGTGCCAGCAGCACCGGGACAGGGGATGCCGGGGAGCTGTTTTTT
-,-,TRBJ2-2,TRBV7-9,CASSLLFPPLTGELFF,TGTGCCAGCAGCTTATTGTTCCCCCCTCTCACCGGGGAGCTGTTTTTT
-,-,TRBJ1-4,TRBV6-2/TRBV6-3,CASSYYGFGSFEKLFF,TGTGCCAGCAGTTACTACGGGTTTGGCAGTTTTGAAAAACTGTTTTTT
-,-,TRBJ1-1,TRBV6-4,CASSPEVRGTEAFF,TGTGCCAGCAGTCCCGAGGTAAGGGGCACTGAAGCTTTCTTT